Listed below are T cell receptor beta chains from one sample, sequenced in a study of CD8 T cells in Susac syndrome. Via MiXCR, TCRdb re-called the immunoSEQ multiplex PCR reads, giving one row per CDR3 protein. The table shows around 190,000 distinct CDR3 sequences, with 85% to 95% occurring only once. The sequenced material came from CD4+ T cells from PBMCs. All receptors come from a human donor in good health. Both conserved end residues are part of each CDR3. A D gene is named only where the DNA matches it firmly. Size is stated for part of the rows, as once, few or many counts, or as a class when the clone is expanded.

V gene: TRBV20-1
CDR3 length: 15
D gene: TRBD1
J gene: TRBJ2-7
clone size: .
CDR3 DNA: TGCAGTGCTAGTCGCCCGGGACAGGGTTTCTACGAGCAGTACTTC
CDR3 protein: CSASRPGQGFYEQYF

V gene: TRBV19
CDR3 length: 14
D gene: .
J gene: TRBJ2-5
clone size: .
CDR3 DNA: TGTGCCAGTAGTATACAGGGTTTTCAAGAGACCCAGTACTTC
CDR3 protein: CASSIQGFQETQYF

V gene: TRBV24-1
CDR3 length: 17
D gene: TRBD2
J gene: TRBJ2-1
clone size: .
CDR3 DNA: TGTGCCACCAGTGACCGTCTAGCGGGAGGGCCTCGGAATGAGCAGTTCTTC
CDR3 protein: CATSDRLAGGPRNEQFF

V gene: TRBV28
CDR3 length: 14
D gene: TRBD2
J gene: TRBJ2-7
clone size: .
CDR3 DNA: TGTGCCAGTTCGCGACCGGGACTAGCATCCGAGCAGTACTTC
CDR3 protein: CASSRPGLASEQYF

V gene: TRBV30
CDR3 length: 13
D gene: .
J gene: TRBJ1-2
clone size: .
CDR3 DNA: TGTGCCTGGACCGGGACTCGGGACTATGGCTACACCTTC
CDR3 protein: CAWTGTRDYGYTF

V gene: TRBV14
CDR3 length: 16
D gene: .
J gene: TRBJ2-4
clone size: .
CDR3 DNA: TGTGCCAGCAGCCATTCATCTCTCCTAGCCAAAAACATTCAGTACTTC
CDR3 protein: CASSHSSLLAKNIQYF

V gene: TRBV29-1
CDR3 length: 15
D gene: TRBD1
J gene: TRBJ1-6
clone size: .
CDR3 DNA: TGCAGCGTGGGGGACAGCCAGGGATATAATTCACCCCTCCACTTT
CDR3 protein: CSVGDSQGYNSPLHF

V gene: TRBV28
CDR3 length: 15
D gene: TRBD1
J gene: TRBJ1-2
clone size: .
CDR3 DNA: TGTGCCAGCATTACCGGGACAGGGGCCTTCTATGGCTACACCTTC
CDR3 protein: CASITGTGAFYGYTF

V gene: TRBV20-1
CDR3 length: 15
D gene: TRBD2
J gene: TRBJ2-2
clone size: .
CDR3 DNA: TGCAGTGCTGATCCCGGGACTAGCGGTGACGGGGAGCTGTTTTTT
CDR3 protein: CSADPGTSGDGELFF

V gene: TRBV3-1
CDR3 length: 15
D gene: .
J gene: TRBJ1-6
clone size: .
CDR3 DNA: TGTGCCAGCAGCCAAACAGCTGCCTATAATTCACCCCTCCACTTT
CDR3 protein: CASSQTAAYNSPLHF

V gene: TRBV6-1
CDR3 length: 17
D gene: .
J gene: TRBJ2-5
clone size: .
CDR3 DNA: TGTGCCAGCAGCCCTTGGGGGATCCGGGAGTACCAAGAGACCCAGTACTTC
CDR3 protein: CASSPWGIREYQETQYF

V gene: TRBV5-1
CDR3 length: 17
D gene: TRBD2
J gene: TRBJ2-3
clone size: once
CDR3 DNA: TGCGCCAGCAGCTCCGGGACTAGCGGGAGATATGGAGATACGCAGTATTTT
CDR3 protein: CASSSGTSGRYGDTQYF

V gene: TRBV7-2
CDR3 length: 14
D gene: .
J gene: TRBJ1-5
clone size: .
CDR3 DNA: TGTGCCAGCAGCTTAGACTCCTGGAATCAGCCCCAGCATTTT
CDR3 protein: CASSLDSWNQPQHF

V gene: TRBV12-5
CDR3 length: 14
D gene: .
J gene: TRBJ2-3
clone size: .
CDR3 DNA: TGTGCTAGTGGTTTTGGCACATCCACAGATACGCAGTATTTT
CDR3 protein: CASGFGTSTDTQYF

V gene: TRBV9
CDR3 length: 14
D gene: .
J gene: TRBJ1-2
clone size: .
CDR3 DNA: TGTGCCAGCAGCCTAGGGCAGATGAACCATGGCTACACCTTC
CDR3 protein: CASSLGQMNHGYTF

V gene: TRBV27
CDR3 length: 16
D gene: .
J gene: TRBJ2-7
clone size: .
CDR3 DNA: TGTGCCAGCAGTTTATCGCGGTTGGGAAAAACCTACGAGCAGTACTTC
CDR3 protein: CASSLSRLGKTYEQYF

V gene: TRBV24-1
CDR3 length: 15
D gene: .
J gene: TRBJ2-3
clone size: .
CDR3 DNA: TGTGCCACCAGTGACCGCGGGACATCCACAGATACGCAGTATTTT
CDR3 protein: CATSDRGTSTDTQYF

V gene: TRBV3-1
CDR3 length: 19
D gene: TRBD2
J gene: TRBJ2-1
clone size: .
CDR3 DNA: TGTGCCAGCAGCCAAGATCTCGCGACTAGCGGGAGGGCCCATAATGAGCAGTTCTTC
CDR3 protein: CASSQDLATSGRAHNEQFF

V gene: TRBV5-4
CDR3 length: 13
D gene: .
J gene: TRBJ2-3
clone size: .
CDR3 DNA: TGTGCCAGCAGCTTTCGAGAGTTAGATACGCAGTATTTT
CDR3 protein: CASSFRELDTQYF

V gene: TRBV25-1
CDR3 length: 17
D gene: .
J gene: TRBJ2-6
clone size: .
CDR3 DNA: TGTGCCAGCAGTCCGGACCTGGGATCCCCCGGGGCCAACGTCCTGACTTTC
CDR3 protein: CASSPDLGSPGANVLTF

V gene: TRBV3-1
CDR3 length: 12
D gene: .
J gene: TRBJ1-2
clone size: .
CDR3 DNA: TGTGCCAGCAGCCAAGAGCCCTATGGCTACACCTTC
CDR3 protein: CASSQEPYGYTF

V gene: TRBV4-3
CDR3 length: 16
D gene: TRBD2
J gene: TRBJ2-4
clone size: .
CDR3 DNA: TGCGCCAGCAGCCCGTTTAGAGCGGGGGGAATGAACATTCAGTACTTC
CDR3 protein: CASSPFRAGGMNIQYF

V gene: TRBV20-1
CDR3 length: 15
D gene: .
J gene: TRBJ2-1
clone size: .
CDR3 DNA: TGCAGTGCTTCCCCCTTCGTTTTGGTCTACAATGAGCAGTTCTTC
CDR3 protein: CSASPFVLVYNEQFF

V gene: TRBV6-1
CDR3 length: 17
D gene: .
J gene: TRBJ2-4
clone size: .
CDR3 DNA: TGTGCCAGCACGCGCCAGCTTCTGCAGGGATCCAAAAACATTCAGTACTTC
CDR3 protein: CASTRQLLQGSKNIQYF

V gene: TRBV27
CDR3 length: 14
D gene: .
J gene: TRBJ1-5
clone size: .
CDR3 DNA: TGTGCCAGCAGTTTCAGGGGCGTCCATCAGCCCCAGCATTTT
CDR3 protein: CASSFRGVHQPQHF

V gene: TRBV20-1
CDR3 length: 14
D gene: .
J gene: TRBJ2-3
clone size: .
CDR3 DNA: TGCAGTGCTTGGGTCAGCGGAAGCACAGATACGCAGTATTTT
CDR3 protein: CSAWVSGSTDTQYF

V gene: TRBV29-1
CDR3 length: 16
D gene: TRBD1
J gene: TRBJ1-4
clone size: once
CDR3 DNA: TGCAGCGTTGCCCGGACAGGGGGCTTCCCTAATGAAAAACTGTTTTTT
CDR3 protein: CSVARTGGFPNEKLFF

V gene: TRBV3-1
CDR3 length: 15
D gene: .
J gene: TRBJ1-5
clone size: .
CDR3 DNA: TGTGCCAGCAGCCAAGATTCGGGTGCAGGGCAGCCCCAGCATTTT
CDR3 protein: CASSQDSGAGQPQHF

V gene: TRBV20-1
CDR3 length: 13
D gene: .
J gene: TRBJ1-5
clone size: .
CDR3 DNA: TGCAGTGCTGCCTACAGGGCTGGGCAGCCCCAGCATTTT
CDR3 protein: CSAAYRAGQPQHF

V gene: TRBV6-2/TRBV6-3
CDR3 length: 14
D gene: .
J gene: TRBJ2-1
clone size: .
CDR3 DNA: TGTGCCAGCAGTAAACAGGGTAATCGCAATGAGCAGTTCTTC
CDR3 protein: CASSKQGNRNEQFF

V gene: TRBV7-2
CDR3 length: 14
D gene: .
J gene: TRBJ1-6
clone size: .
CDR3 DNA: TGTGCCAGCAGCACCGACGGCTATAATTCACCCCTCCACTTT
CDR3 protein: CASSTDGYNSPLHF

V gene: TRBV2
CDR3 length: 15
D gene: .
J gene: TRBJ2-5
clone size: once
CDR3 DNA: TGTGCCAGCAGTGGCATGGGGACACCTCAGGAGACCCAGTACTTC
CDR3 protein: CASSGMGTPQETQYF

V gene: TRBV12-5
CDR3 length: 13
D gene: .
J gene: TRBJ1-2
clone size: .
CDR3 DNA: TGTGCTAGTGGTTTGGACGTCGACTATGGCTACACCTTC
CDR3 protein: CASGLDVDYGYTF

V gene: TRBV20-1
CDR3 length: 17
D gene: TRBD2
J gene: TRBJ2-1
clone size: .
CDR3 DNA: TGCAGTGCTAGAACGCTAGCGGGCCTGAGCTCCTACAATGAGCAGTTCTTC
CDR3 protein: CSARTLAGLSSYNEQFF

V gene: TRBV29-1
CDR3 length: 12
D gene: .
J gene: TRBJ2-4
clone size: .
CDR3 DNA: TGCAGCGCTGGACGCAATTGGGACATTCAGTACTTC
CDR3 protein: CSAGRNWDIQYF

V gene: TRBV6-2/TRBV6-3
CDR3 length: 15
D gene: TRBD1
J gene: TRBJ2-2
clone size: .
CDR3 DNA: TGTGCCAGCAGTACCCGGGACAGGGGCACCGGGGAGCTGTTTTTT
CDR3 protein: CASSTRDRGTGELFF

V gene: TRBV7-9
CDR3 length: 15
D gene: TRBD1
J gene: TRBJ1-4
clone size: .
CDR3 DNA: TGTGCCAGCAGCAACGTACAGGGGGCTGGTGAAAAACTGTTTTTT
CDR3 protein: CASSNVQGAGEKLFF

V gene: TRBV20-1
CDR3 length: 15
D gene: .
J gene: TRBJ1-1
clone size: once
CDR3 DNA: TGCAGTGCTAGAGACGGGAGGGTTGAGAACACTGAAGCTTTCTTT
CDR3 protein: CSARDGRVENTEAFF

V gene: TRBV12-3/TRBV12-4
CDR3 length: 8
D gene: .
J gene: TRBJ2-2
clone size: .
CDR3 DNA: TGTGCGACCGGGGAGCTGTTTTTT
CDR3 protein: CATGELFF

V gene: TRBV30
CDR3 length: 14
D gene: TRBD1
J gene: TRBJ2-5
clone size: .
CDR3 DNA: TGTGCCTTGACGACAGGGTCCCTGCAAGAGACCCAGTACTTC
CDR3 protein: CALTTGSLQETQYF

V gene: TRBV24-1
CDR3 length: 15
D gene: .
J gene: TRBJ2-3
clone size: .
CDR3 DNA: TGTGCCACCAGTGACCCGCGAGGGCCCGCGGATACGCAGTATTTT
CDR3 protein: CATSDPRGPADTQYF

V gene: TRBV3-1
CDR3 length: 13
D gene: .
J gene: TRBJ1-1
clone size: .
CDR3 DNA: TGTGCCAGCAGCCAAACCTGGGCCACTGAAGCTTTCTTT
CDR3 protein: CASSQTWATEAFF

V gene: TRBV3-1
CDR3 length: 16
D gene: TRBD2
J gene: TRBJ2-5
clone size: .
CDR3 DNA: TGTGCCAGCAGCCGAGGTTTCAGCGGGAGGGCAGAGACCCAGTACTTC
CDR3 protein: CASSRGFSGRAETQYF

V gene: TRBV29-1
CDR3 length: 14
D gene: .
J gene: TRBJ2-7
clone size: .
CDR3 DNA: TGCAGCGTTGCGGGGCCGTTAGAGCTCTACGAGCAGTACTTC
CDR3 protein: CSVAGPLELYEQYF

V gene: TRBV29-1
CDR3 length: 13
D gene: .
J gene: TRBJ1-1
clone size: .
CDR3 DNA: TGCAGCGTTACAGACGCCTCATACACTGAAGCTTTCTTT
CDR3 protein: CSVTDASYTEAFF

V gene: TRBV6-5
CDR3 length: 14
D gene: TRBD1
J gene: TRBJ2-5
clone size: once
CDR3 DNA: TGTGCCAGCAGACACCCTACAGGGGAAGAGACCCAGTACTTC
CDR3 protein: CASRHPTGEETQYF

V gene: TRBV23-1
CDR3 length: 16
D gene: TRBD1
J gene: TRBJ1-1
clone size: .
CDR3 DNA: TGCGCCAGCAGTCAATCGGGACAGGGGGCCGACACTGAAGCTTTCTTT
CDR3 protein: CASSQSGQGADTEAFF

V gene: TRBV15
CDR3 length: 15
D gene: .
J gene: TRBJ2-1
clone size: .
CDR3 DNA: TGTGCCACCAGCAGAGGTAGGGGCGCCTACAATGAGCAGTTCTTC
CDR3 protein: CATSRGRGAYNEQFF

V gene: TRBV29-1
CDR3 length: 13
D gene: .
J gene: TRBJ1-3
clone size: .
CDR3 DNA: TGCAGCGTTGATGATTACTCTGGAAACACCATATATTTT
CDR3 protein: CSVDDYSGNTIYF